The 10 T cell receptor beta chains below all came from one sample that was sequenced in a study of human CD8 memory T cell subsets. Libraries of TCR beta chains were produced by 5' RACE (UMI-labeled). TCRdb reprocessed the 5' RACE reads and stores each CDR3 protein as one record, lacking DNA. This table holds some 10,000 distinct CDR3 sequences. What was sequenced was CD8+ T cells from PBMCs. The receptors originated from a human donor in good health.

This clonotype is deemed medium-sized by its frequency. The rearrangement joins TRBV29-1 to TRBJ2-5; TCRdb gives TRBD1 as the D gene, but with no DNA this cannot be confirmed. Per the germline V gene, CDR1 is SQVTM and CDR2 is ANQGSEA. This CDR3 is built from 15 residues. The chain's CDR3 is CSVDGVRDSQETQYF.

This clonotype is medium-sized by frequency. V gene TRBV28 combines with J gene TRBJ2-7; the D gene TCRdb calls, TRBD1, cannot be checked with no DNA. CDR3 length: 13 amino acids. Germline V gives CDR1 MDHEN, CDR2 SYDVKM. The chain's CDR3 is CASSSQGYYEQYF.

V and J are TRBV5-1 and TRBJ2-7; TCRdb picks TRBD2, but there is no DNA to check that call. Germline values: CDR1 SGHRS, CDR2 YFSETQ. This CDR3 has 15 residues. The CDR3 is CASSLVGGSRYEQYF. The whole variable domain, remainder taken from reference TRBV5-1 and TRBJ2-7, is KAGVTQTPRYLIKTRGQQVTLSCSPISGHRSVSWYQQTPGQGLQFLFEYFSETQRNKGNFPGRFSGRQFSNSRSEMNVSTLELGDSALYLCASSLVGGSRYEQYFGPGTRLTVT.

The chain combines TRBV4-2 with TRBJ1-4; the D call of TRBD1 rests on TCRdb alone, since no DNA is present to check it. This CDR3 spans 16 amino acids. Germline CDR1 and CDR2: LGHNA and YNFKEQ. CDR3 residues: CASSSVGGTGNEKLFF.

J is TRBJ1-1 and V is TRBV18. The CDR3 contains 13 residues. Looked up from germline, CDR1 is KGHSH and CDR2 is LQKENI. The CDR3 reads CASSPPWDTEAFF.

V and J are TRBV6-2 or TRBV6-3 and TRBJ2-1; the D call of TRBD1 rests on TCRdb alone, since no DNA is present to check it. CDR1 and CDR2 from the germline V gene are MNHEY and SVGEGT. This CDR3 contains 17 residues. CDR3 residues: CASSSGPHRAIYNEQFF.

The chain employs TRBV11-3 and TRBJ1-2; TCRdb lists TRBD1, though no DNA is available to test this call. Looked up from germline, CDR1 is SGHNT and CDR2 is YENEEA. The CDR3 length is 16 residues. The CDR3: CASSLAGAVANYGYTF.

The CDR3 is CSARDGTIEQFF. V usage is TRBV20-1 and J usage is TRBJ2-1; as DNA is missing, the TRBD2 call by TCRdb cannot be tested. Per germline, CDR1 DFQATT and CDR2 SNEGSKA (reference sequence). The CDR3 has 12 amino acids.

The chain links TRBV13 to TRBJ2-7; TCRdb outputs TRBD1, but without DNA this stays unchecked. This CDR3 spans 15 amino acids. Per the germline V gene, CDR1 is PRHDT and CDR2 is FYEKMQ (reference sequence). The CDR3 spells CASSLPGQGGYEQYF.

CDR3 residues: CASSFAGGADTQYF. The chain links TRBV7-9 to TRBJ2-3; checking the TCRdb D call of TRBD1 is not possible without DNA. In germline, CDR1 is SEHNR, CDR2 FQNEAQ (reference sequence). This CDR3 has 14 residues.